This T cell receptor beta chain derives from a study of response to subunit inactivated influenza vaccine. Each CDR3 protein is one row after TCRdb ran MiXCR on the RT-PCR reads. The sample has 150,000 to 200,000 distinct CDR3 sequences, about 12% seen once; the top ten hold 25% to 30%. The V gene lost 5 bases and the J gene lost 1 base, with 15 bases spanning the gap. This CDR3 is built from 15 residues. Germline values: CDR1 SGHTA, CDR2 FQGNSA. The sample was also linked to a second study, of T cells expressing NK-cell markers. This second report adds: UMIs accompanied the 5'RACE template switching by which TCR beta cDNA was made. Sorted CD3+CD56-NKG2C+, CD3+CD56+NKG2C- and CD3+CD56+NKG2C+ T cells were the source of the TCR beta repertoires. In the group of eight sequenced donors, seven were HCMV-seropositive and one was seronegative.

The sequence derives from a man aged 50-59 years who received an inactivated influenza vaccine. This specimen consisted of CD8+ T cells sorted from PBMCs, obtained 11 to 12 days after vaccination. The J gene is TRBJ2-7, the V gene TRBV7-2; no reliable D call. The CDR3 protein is CASSLPVGVSYEQYF. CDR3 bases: TGTGCCAGCAGCCTTCCTGTTGGGGTTTCCTACGAGCAGTACTTC.